The clone carrying this T cell receptor (beta chain) occurred many times. V trimming: 6 bases; J trimming: 8 bases; junction bases outside the gene matches: 15. The CDR3 is made up of 17 amino acids. The sample belongs to a study of immune characterization of retroperitoneal liposarcoma. TCRdb called the PCR reads again in MiXCR, with one record for every CDR3 protein. The data hold approximately 11,000 distinct CDR3 sequences, with 37% observed a single time. Material for sequencing was tumor tissue. This clonotype was sampled from a female donor with retroperitoneal liposarcoma. The J gene is TRBJ1-6, the V gene TRBV12-3 or TRBV12-4; TRBD1 matches 8 bases. As DNA, the CDR3 is TGTGCCAGCAGGGGGAGTGCGGACAGGGAGATACATTCACCCCTCCACTTT. Protein: CASRGSADREIHSPLHF.